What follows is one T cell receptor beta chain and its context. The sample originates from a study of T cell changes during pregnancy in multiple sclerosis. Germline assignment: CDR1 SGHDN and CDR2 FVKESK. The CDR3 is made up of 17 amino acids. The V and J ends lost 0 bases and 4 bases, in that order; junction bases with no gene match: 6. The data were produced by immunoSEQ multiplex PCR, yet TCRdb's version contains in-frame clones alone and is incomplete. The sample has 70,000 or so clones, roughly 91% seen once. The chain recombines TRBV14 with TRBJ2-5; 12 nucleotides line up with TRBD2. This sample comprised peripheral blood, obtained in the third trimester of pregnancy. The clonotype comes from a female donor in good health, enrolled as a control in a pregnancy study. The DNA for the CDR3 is TGTGCCAGCAGCCAAGATACCCTAGCGGGGGGGCTAGAGACCCAGTACTTC. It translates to CASSQDTLAGGLETQYF.